The T cell receptor beta chain described here comes from a study of blood T cells in healthy people across ages. General study points: Long-lived donors carried more naive CD4+ cells and greater diversity than aged donors. Naive T cell percentage strongly correlated with TCR beta diversity. Because sorting was not performed, PBMCs prevented conclusive naive versus antigen-experienced comparison.

Extractions gave at least 6 micrograms of total RNA per sample. As to this clonotype: Its antigen is not known.

The use of a sample-barcoded 5' primer and a J-beta primer mix characterized a second PCR of roughly 6 to 11 cycles. Using its own MiXCR run on the 5' RACE reads, TCRdb lists one record per CDR3 protein. Among about 290,000 distinct CDR3 sequences, 25% to 30% were seen once, and the ten largest hold 29%. The CDR3 is 15 amino acids. CDR1 and CDR2 (germline): SGHVS, FQNEAQ. Trimming stripped 2 bases from V and 7 bases from J, with 17 bases between. This receptor was obtained from a woman aged 70-85 years in good health. Material: blood. The chain employs TRBV7-8 and TRBJ2-5; D is perhaps TRBD2 (5 bases). The CDR3 is CASSLNEGPEWTQYF. For the CDR3, the DNA is TGTGCCAGCAGCTTAAACGAGGGTCCGGAGTGGACCCAGTACTTC.